This TCR beta chain was sequenced for a study of T cell repertoires in cytomegalovirus infection. Study-wide points: Within the response measured ex vivo, HLA-C-restricted CMV-specific TCR beta clonotypes were dominant. Cumulated frequencies of public TCR beta families served to identify carriers of CMV plus the relevant HLA.

Notes on this clonotype: Its antigen is as yet unknown.

TCRdb reanalysed the reads using MiXCR and keeps one entry per CDR3 protein. The repertoire includes under 850,000 distinct CDR3 sequences, less than 40% of them detected once, and around 2.8% sits in the top ten. The CDR3 loop spans 15 amino acids. Germline V lookup: CDR1 DFQATT, CDR2 SNEGSKA (reference sequence). J gave up 5 bases and V 6 bases, and 15 bases lay outside the gene matches. The gene calls are TRBV20-1 and TRBJ2-7; 8 bases map to TRBD2. The specimen was PBMCs. The receptor's source is a human donor in good health (CMV status not recorded). Some clones in this sample may be carry-over from other donors' samples. CDR3 DNA: TGCAGTGCCCCAAAGAATAACGGGAGGGCGGACGAGCAGTACTTC. Encoded protein: CSAPKNNGRADEQYF.